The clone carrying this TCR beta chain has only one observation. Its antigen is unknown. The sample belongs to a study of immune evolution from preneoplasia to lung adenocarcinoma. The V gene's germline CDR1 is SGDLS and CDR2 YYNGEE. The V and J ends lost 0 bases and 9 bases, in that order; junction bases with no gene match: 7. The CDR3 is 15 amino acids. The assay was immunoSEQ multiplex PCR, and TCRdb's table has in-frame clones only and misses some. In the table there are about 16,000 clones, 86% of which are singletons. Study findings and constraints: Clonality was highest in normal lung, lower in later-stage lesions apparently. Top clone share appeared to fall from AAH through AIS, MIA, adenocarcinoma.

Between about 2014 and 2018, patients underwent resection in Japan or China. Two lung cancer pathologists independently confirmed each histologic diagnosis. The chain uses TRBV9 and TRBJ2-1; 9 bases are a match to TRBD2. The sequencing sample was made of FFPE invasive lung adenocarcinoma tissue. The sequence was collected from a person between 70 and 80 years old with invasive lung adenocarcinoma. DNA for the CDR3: TGTGCCAGCAGCGTAGCCGCGGGAGGGGGTATTGAGCAGTTCTTC. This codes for CASSVAAGGGIEQFF.